The 28 T cell receptor beta chains below all came from one sample that was sequenced in a study of CD8 T cells in ankylosing spondylitis. TCRdb passed the 5' RACE reads through MiXCR, listing each CDR3 protein once. The sample lists 270,000 or so distinct CDR3 sequences, about 20% occurring once. Sample: blood, either unsorted or a sorted T cell fraction (not recorded which). These receptors came from a male donor with ankylosing spondylitis or in good health (not recorded which).

This clonotype has only a few counts. The genes are TRBV20-1 and TRBJ1-5, with D perhaps TRBD1 (5 bases). This CDR3 region has 13 residues. V was shortened by 5 bases and J by 0 bases, with 8 bases between the two germline ends. CDR1 and CDR2 (germline): DFQATT, SNEGSKA (reference sequence). This CDR3 is CSAQGDSNQPQHF. The CDR3 DNA follows: TGCAGTGCTCAAGGGGATAGCAATCAGCCCCAGCATTTT.

This clonotype was picked up a small number of times. This rearrangement joins TRBV24-1 to TRBJ2-7, with D uncertain. This CDR3 is 15 amino acids long. Germline V CDR1 and CDR2: KGHDR, SFDVKD. V lost 5 bases and J lost 2, with 15 bases in between. The CDR3 bases are TGTGCCACCAGTGTAGGTGGTGGGATCGCCTACGAGCAGTACTTC. Its protein is CATSVGGGIAYEQYF.

The chain uses TRBV6-2 or TRBV6-3 and TRBJ2-7; 14 bases are shared with TRBD2. In germline, CDR1 is MNHEY, CDR2 SVGEGT. The CDR3 spans 15 residues. The trim removed 5 bases at V and 5 bases at J, leaving 5 bases unmatched. In DNA form, the CDR3 reads TGTGCCAGCAGTGCCTCGGGACTAGCGGGAGACGAGCAGTACTTC. This gives the protein CASSASGLAGDEQYF.

The rearrangement joins TRBV27 to TRBJ2-1; possible D gene TRBD1, 5 bases. CDR3 length equals 12 residues. Germline CDR1 reads MNHEY; CDR2 reads SMNVEV (reference sequence). Trimming pared 5 bases from V and 4 bases from J, leaving 6 bases between. The CDR3 DNA reads as TGTGCCAGCAGTGACAGATACAATGAGCAGTTCTTC. This gives the protein CASSDRYNEQFF.

This clonotype was recorded a few times. The chain is built from TRBV30 and TRBJ2-1; 10 nucleotides match TRBD2. Germline V CDR1 and CDR2: GTSNPN, SVGIG (reference sequence). CDR3 length equals 14 residues. The V and J ends lost 2 bases and 8 bases, in that order; junction bases with no gene match: 6. DNA of the CDR3: TGTGCCTGGAGTCCGGTAGCGGGGGGCGATGAGCAGTTCTTC. The encoded protein is CAWSPVAGGDEQFF.

The rearrangement uses TRBV9 and TRBJ2-7, with 9 nucleotides matching TRBD1. Losses at the gene ends were 4 bases for V and 5 bases for J; bases not matched to a gene: 7. The CDR3 covers 14 residues. Germline values: CDR1 SGDLS, CDR2 YYNGEE. CDR3 in DNA: TGTGCCAGCAGCCCGTGGACAGGGGTCAACGAGCAGTACTTC. Amino acids: CASSPWTGVNEQYF. Using reference TRBV9 and TRBJ2-7 for the parts outside the CDR3, the full variable domain is DSGVTQTPKHLITATGQRVTLRCSPRSGDLSVYWYQQSLDQGLQFLIQYYNGEERAKGNILERFSAQQFPDLHSELNLSSLELGDSALYFCASSPWTGVNEQYFGPGTRLTVT.

This clonotype appeared many times. The gene calls are TRBV29-1 and TRBJ2-5; TRBD2 might be the D (5 bases). CDR1 is SQVTM, CDR2 ANQGSEA, per germline. CDR3 length: 13 amino acids. Trimming left V 3 bases short and J 5 bases short, with 13 bases between. The CDR3 nucleotides are TGCAGCGTTGATCCCCGGGGTGTGGAGACCCAGTACTTC. This encodes CSVDPRGVETQYF.

This clonotype was counted between two and nine times. This rearrangement joins TRBV20-1 to TRBJ2-1; 9 bases align to TRBD2. The length of the CDR3 is 16 residues. Germline trimming cut 0 bases from V and 1 base from J; bases unmatched to any gene: 4. The germline V gene has CDR1 DFQATT and CDR2 SNEGSKA (reference sequence). The CDR3 region has the DNA TGCAGTGCTAGAGACGCTAGCGGGGTATCCTACAATGAGCAGTTCTTC. It specifies CSARDASGVSYNEQFF.

This clonotype occurred a few times. J is TRBJ2-7 and V is TRBV4-3; a possible D gene is TRBD1 (5 bases). This CDR3 region has 14 residues. Germline V gene lookup returns CDR1 LGHNA and CDR2 YSLEER. The V end lost 2 bases, the J end lost 4 bases, and 12 bases lay between the germline ends. The CDR3 loop reads CASSQSRQHYEQYF. CDR3 nucleotides: TGCGCCAGCAGCCAAAGCCGACAGCATTACGAGCAGTACTTC.

The V call is TRBV12-3 or TRBV12-4, the J call TRBJ2-7; 9 bases agree with TRBD1. This CDR3 is 16 amino acids long. V trimming: 6 bases; J trimming: 1 base; junction bases outside the gene matches: 10. DNA of the CDR3: TGTGCCAGCAGCCCCAGTCTGGGGACAGGGTCCTACGAGCAGTACTTC. Translation: CASSPSLGTGSYEQYF.

This clonotype has more than one count but fewer than ten. The chain is built from TRBV5-1 and TRBJ1-1; D possibly corresponds to TRBD1 (5 bases). There are 14 residues in the CDR3. CDR1 is SGHRS, CDR2 YFSETQ, per germline. Between the trimmed V and J ends, which lost 3 bases and 5 bases, there was a span of 14 bases. The CDR3 DNA reads as TGCGCCAGCAGCTATACAGCCGAGGGGACTGAAGCTTTCTTT. Translated, it gives CASSYTAEGTEAFF. The variable domain in full, with the rest retrieved from reference TRBV5-1 and TRBJ1-1, is KAGVTQTPRYLIKTRGQQVTLSCSPISGHRSVSWYQQTPGQGLQFLFEYFSETQRNKGNFPGRFSGRQFSNSRSEMNVSTLELGDSALYLCASSYTAEGTEAFFGQGTRLTVV.

The sample holds a few counts of this clonotype. The rearrangement links TRBV12-3 or TRBV12-4 to TRBJ2-3; tentative D call: TRBD2 (5 bases). This CDR3 contains 13 residues. With 5 bases removed from V and 10 bases from J, the gap between germline ends came to 16 bases. CDR3 nucleotides: TGTGCCAGCAGTCCAAGCGGCATGGCTCCGCAGTATTTT. Translation: CASSPSGMAPQYF.

The chain has TRBV4-3 and TRBJ2-1, with D maybe TRBD2 (6 bases). CDR3 length: 14 amino acids. Trimming left V 0 bases short and J 6 bases short, with 9 bases between. Germline assignment: CDR1 LGHNA and CDR2 YSLEER. Here the CDR3 reads CASSQDGGPNEQFF. The CDR3 DNA is TGCGCCAGCAGCCAAGATGGAGGGCCCAATGAGCAGTTCTTC.

This clonotype was counted between two and nine times. The genes are TRBV7-8 and TRBJ2-7; a weak D match, TRBD2 (6 bases). Germline CDR1 and CDR2: SGHVS and FQNEAQ. CDR3 length: 16 amino acids. The germline V and J ends were trimmed by 0 bases and 0 bases, with 12 bases remaining between them. The CDR3 is CASSLAWDSNSYEQYF. CDR3 nucleotide sequence: TGTGCCAGCAGCTTAGCCTGGGACTCGAACTCCTACGAGCAGTACTTC.

The chain employs TRBV9 and TRBJ2-7; TRBD2 matches at 8 bases. Per the germline V gene, CDR1 is SGDLS and CDR2 is YYNGEE. The CDR3 sequence is 13 residues long. V lost 4 bases and J lost 5; bases outside the gene matches: 5. DNA for the CDR3: TGTGCCAGCAGCCGGGAGGGCCTCGACGAGCAGTACTTC. As protein: CASSREGLDEQYF.

This clonotype has more than one count but fewer than ten. The V call is TRBV21-1, the J call TRBJ2-7. TRBV21-1 is flagged as a pseudogene. This CDR3 spans 13 amino acids. This CDR3 reads CASSHRFSKEQYF. The CDR3 DNA reads as TGTGCCAGCAGCCACCGCTTTTCTAAGGAGCAGTACTTC.

This clonotype was counted many times. This rearrangement joins TRBV10-1 to TRBJ2-3; D is ambiguous. Looked up from germline, CDR1 is WNHNN and CDR2 is SYGVQD (reference sequence). This CDR3 has 11 amino acids. V lost 4 bases to trimming and J lost 2 bases, with 1 base between them. The CDR3 loop is CASSVTDTQYF. As DNA, the CDR3 is TGCGCCAGCAGTGTCACAGATACGCAGTATTTT.

The chain uses TRBV5-1 and TRBJ2-1, with D tentatively TRBD2 (6 bases). V was pared by 5 bases and J by 10 bases, with 25 bases between. Per germline, CDR1 SGHRS and CDR2 YFSETQ. The CDR3 has 16 residues. CDR3 amino acids: CASRSTTGTGNLEQFF. In nucleotides, the CDR3 is TGCGCCAGCAGAAGTACGACCGGGACTGGGAATTTGGAGCAGTTCTTC. Using reference TRBV5-1 and TRBJ2-1 for the parts outside the CDR3, the full variable domain is KAGVTQTPRYLIKTRGQQVTLSCSPISGHRSVSWYQQTPGQGLQFLFEYFSETQRNKGNFPGRFSGRQFSNSRSEMNVSTLELGDSALYLCASRSTTGTGNLEQFFGPGTRLTVL.

This clonotype was seen at least ten times. CDR3 in DNA: TGTGCCAGCAGCCAAGACGCGCGCAGATCCTACAATGAGCAGTTCTTC. This codes for CASSQDARRSYNEQFF. This sequence joins TRBV3-1 and TRBJ2-1; D gene unclear. Germline V CDR1 and CDR2: LGHDT, YNNKEL (reference sequence). Trimming cost V 0 bases and J 1 base, with 10 bases left between them. This CDR3 comprises 16 residues.

This clonotype was counted ten times or more. This sequence joins TRBV10-3 and TRBJ2-1; maybe TRBD2 (6 bases). Trimming shortened V by 4 bases and J by 4 bases, and 17 bases separated the two germline ends. CDR3 size: 16 residues. The V gene's germline CDR1 is ENHRY and CDR2 SYGVKD. In nucleotides, the CDR3 is TGTGCCATCAGTGCGGAGGAGGGACCGAAGTACAATGAGCAGTTCTTC. Its protein is CAISAEEGPKYNEQFF.

In its sample, this clonotype was seen a few times. The chain recombines TRBV6-5 with TRBJ2-3, with TRBD2 matching 8 bases. The CDR3 has 16 residues. V shed 2 bases, J shed 3 bases, and the junction held 7 bases outside the gene matches. The germline CDR1 and CDR2 sequences are MNHEY and SVGAGI. This chain's CDR3 is CASSYNPGGSTDTQYF. The CDR3 region has the DNA TGTGCCAGCAGTTACAACCCGGGAGGGAGTACAGATACGCAGTATTTT.

V is TRBV4-1 and J is TRBJ2-7, with 7 positions matching TRBD2. The CDR3 sequence is 15 residues long. J lost 2 bases, V lost 0 bases, and 4 bases had no gene match. The germline V gene encodes CDR1 MGHRA and CDR2 YSYEKL. The CDR3 DNA reads TGCGCCAGCAGCCAAGATGAGCGGGGAGCCTACGAGCAGTACTTC. The encoded protein is CASSQDERGAYEQYF.

This clonotype showed up just a few times. CDR3 region: CASREGVKPYEQYF. The CDR3 nucleotides read TGTGCCAGCAGAGAGGGGGTGAAACCTTACGAGCAGTACTTC. The V gene is TRBV6-1, the J gene TRBJ2-7, with D possibly being TRBD1 (6 bases). The CDR3 runs 14 residues. The germline V gene has CDR1 MNHNS and CDR2 SASEGT. Trimming took 6 bases from V and 4 from J, leaving 16 bases between them.

The table lists this clonotype with a few counts. The genes are TRBV20-1 and TRBJ2-7; a weak D match, TRBD2 (6 bases). With 0 bases removed from V and 5 bases from J, the gap between germline ends came to 17 bases. The CDR3 covers 15 residues. Germline loops: CDR1 DFQATT, CDR2 SNEGSKA (reference sequence). CDR3 DNA: TGCAGTGCTAGAGATCTTGAGGGACTGCTTCACGAGCAGTACTTC. Protein product: CSARDLEGLLHEQYF.

This clonotype has only a few counts. This rearrangement joins TRBV7-6 to TRBJ2-7, with D tentatively TRBD2 (5 bases). The CDR3 is 14 amino acids. CDR1 is SGHVS, CDR2 FNYEAQ, per germline. V lost 5 bases, J lost 2 bases, and 13 bases lay in between. CDR3 loop: CASSSYGKTYEQYF. CDR3 in DNA: TGTGCCAGCAGCAGCTACGGGAAGACCTACGAGCAGTACTTC.

This clonotype was found a few times. The chain combines TRBV5-1 with TRBJ1-3; D may be TRBD1 (5 bases). Germline loops: CDR1 SGHRS, CDR2 YFSETQ. Deletions cut 0 bases from V and 0 bases from J, with 7 bases between. The CDR3 covers 15 residues. The CDR3 sequence: CASSLEDSSGNTIYF. The CDR3 region has the DNA TGCGCCAGCAGCTTGGAAGACAGCTCTGGAAACACCATATATTTT.

This clonotype was seen repeatedly, ten times or more. The chain recombines TRBV4-1 with TRBJ2-3; no definite D call. V was cut by 4 bases and J by 1 base, with 12 bases left in between. The germline V gene has CDR1 MGHRA and CDR2 YSYEKL. This CDR3 spans 15 amino acids. The CDR3 loop is CASSPQIGGTDTQYF. The CDR3 bases are TGCGCCAGCAGCCCCCAGATAGGAGGCACAGATACGCAGTATTTT.

The table lists this clonotype with a few counts. DNA of the CDR3: TGCGCCAGCAGCCACGACAAGACACCCCTCCACTTT. This gives the protein CASSHDKTPLHF. V gene TRBV4-3 combines with J gene TRBJ1-6; D remains ambiguous. The V and J ends lost 3 bases and 11 bases respectively, with 8 bases between them. Germline CDR1 and CDR2: LGHNA and YSLEER. The CDR3 runs to 12 residues.